A single sample gave rise to the 5 T cell receptor beta chains below, sequenced in a study of PD-1 blockade in classical Hodgkin lymphoma. Every patient had relapsed following autologous stem cell transplantation, and cohorts differed in brentuximab vedotin exposure. This table comes from immunoSEQ multiplex PCR, and its TCRdb copy is limited to in-frame clones, with some not included. The data hold about 72,000 clones, with 85% to 95% observed a single time. This specimen consisted of peripheral blood mononuclear cells (PBMCs), obtained at baseline. The receptors stem from a human donor with classical Hodgkin lymphoma.

J is TRBJ2-7 and V is TRBV7-2; no definite D call. CDR3 size: 13 residues. In germline, CDR1 is SGHTA, CDR2 FQGNSA. The V and J ends lost 1 base and 1 base respectively, with 5 bases between them. The CDR3 spells CASSLDKSYEQYF. For the CDR3, the DNA is TGTGCCAGCAGCTTAGACAAGTCCTACGAGCAGTACTTC. Complete variable domain (other parts from reference TRBV7-2 and TRBJ2-7): GAGVSQSPSNKVTEKGKDVELRCDPISGHTALYWYRQSLGQGLEFLIYFQGNSAPDKSGLPSDRFSAERTGGSVSTLTIQRTQQEDSAVYLCASSLDKSYEQYFGPGTRLTVT.

This chain joins TRBV9 and TRBJ2-2; TRBD1 matches 8 bases. The germline gives CDR1 SGDLS, CDR2 YYNGEE. Trimming removed 4 bases from V and 7 bases from J; junction bases left unmatched: 21. This CDR3 has 19 residues. The CDR3 coding sequence is TGTGCCAGCAGCCTCCGTAGGGATAAGGACAGGGTGGGTCGCGGGGAGCTGTTTTTT. Its protein product is CASSLRRDKDRVGRGELFF.

This sequence joins TRBV7-9 and TRBJ1-3, with 7 bases aligning to TRBD1. Germline assignment: CDR1 SEHNR and CDR2 FQNEAQ (reference sequence). The ends lost 6 bases at V and 1 base at J; junction bases unmatched: 15. CDR3 size: 18 residues. CDR3 sequence reads: CASRSRDSANWSGNTIYF. CDR3 sequence (DNA): TGTGCCAGCAGGTCCCGGGACAGCGCCAACTGGTCTGGAAACACCATATATTTT.

J is TRBJ1-3 and V is TRBV19; D not certain. Germline V gene data show CDR1 as LNHDA and CDR2 as SQIVND (reference sequence). Trimming pared 4 bases from V and 0 bases from J, leaving 10 bases between. The CDR3 spans 15 residues. This CDR3 is CASSNTGSSGNTIYF. The DNA of the CDR3 is TGTGCCAGTAGTAACACGGGGAGCTCTGGAAACACCATATATTTT.

The chain carries TRBV27 and TRBJ2-5, with 7 positions matching TRBD2. Germline lookup yields CDR1 MNHEY and CDR2 SMNVEV (reference sequence). With V trimmed by 4 bases and J by 5 bases, 7 bases remained unmatched. CDR3 length equals 14 residues. The CDR3 bases are TGTGCCAGCAGTTCCCCCGGACTAGTTGAGACCCAGTACTTC. This translates into CASSSPGLVETQYF.